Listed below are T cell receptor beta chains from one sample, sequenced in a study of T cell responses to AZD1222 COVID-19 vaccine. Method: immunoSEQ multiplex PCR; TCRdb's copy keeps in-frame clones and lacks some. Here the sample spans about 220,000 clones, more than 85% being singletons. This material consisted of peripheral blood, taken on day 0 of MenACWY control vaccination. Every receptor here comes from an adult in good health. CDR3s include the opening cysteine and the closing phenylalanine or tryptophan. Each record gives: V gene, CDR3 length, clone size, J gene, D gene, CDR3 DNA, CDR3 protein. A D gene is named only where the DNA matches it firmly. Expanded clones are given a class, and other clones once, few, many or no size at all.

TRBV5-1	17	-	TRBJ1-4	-	TGCGCCAGCAGGTTCTTACAGCAGCTGCAGGTTAGGGAAAAACTGTTTTTT	CASRFLQQLQVREKLFF
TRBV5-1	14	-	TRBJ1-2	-	TGCGCCAGCAGCTTGGGGTCAGATAACTATGGCTACACCTTC	CASSLGSDNYGYTF
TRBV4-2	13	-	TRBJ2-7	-	TGTGCCAGCAGCCAAGATAGGGAATACGAGCAGTACTTC	CASSQDREYEQYF
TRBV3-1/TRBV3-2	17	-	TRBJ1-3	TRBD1	TGTGCCAGCAGCCTTTACGCCGTTGGGACAGGGGGAAACACCATATATTTT	CASSLYAVGTGGNTIYF
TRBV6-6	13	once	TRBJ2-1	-	TGTGCCAGCAGTTACAACAGAAACAATGAGCAGTTCTTC	CASSYNRNNEQFF
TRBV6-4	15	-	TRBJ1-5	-	TGTGCCAGCAGTGTTGATCAGACAGGCAATCAGCCCCAGCATTTT	CASSVDQTGNQPQHF
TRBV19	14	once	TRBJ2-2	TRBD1	TGTGCCAGTAGAGACAGGGGTAACACCGGGGAGCTGTTTTTT	CASRDRGNTGELFF
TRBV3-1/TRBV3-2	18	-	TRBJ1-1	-	TGTGCCAGCAGGTCATTTGGACATTCTCCCTCTTCGGCGGCCCCAGCTTTCTTT	CASRSFGHSPSSAAPAFF
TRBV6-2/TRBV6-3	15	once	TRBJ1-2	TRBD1	TGTGCCAGCAGTCCCCCCCTTACAGGGGACTATGGCTACACCTTC	CASSPPLTGDYGYTF
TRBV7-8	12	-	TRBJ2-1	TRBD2	TGTGCCAGCAGCCCGGGGGGGGGCAAGCCAATCTTC	CASSPGGGKPIF
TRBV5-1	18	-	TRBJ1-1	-	TGCGCCAGCAGCTTGGCCATGCAGGCGTTCGGGGTTGGAACTGAAGCTTTCTTT	CASSLAMQAFGVGTEAFF
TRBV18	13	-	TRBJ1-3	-	TGTGCCAGCTCGGATTTCTCTGGAAACACCATATATTTT	CASSDFSGNTIYF
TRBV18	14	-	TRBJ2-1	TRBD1	TGTGCCAGCTCACGACAGGGGAGCGCCGGGGAGCAGTTCTTC	CASSRQGSAGEQFF
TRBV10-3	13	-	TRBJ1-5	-	TGTGCCATCAGTGAAAACGGCAATCAGCCCCAGCATTTT	CAISENGNQPQHF
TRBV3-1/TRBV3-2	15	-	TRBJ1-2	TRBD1	TGTGCCAGCAGCCGAGCACGACAGGGAGTCTATGGCTACACCTTC	CASSRARQGVYGYTF
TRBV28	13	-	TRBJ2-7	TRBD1	TGTGCCAGCAGTCCGACAGGGTCCGACGAGCAGTACTTC	CASSPTGSDEQYF